This passage covers 14 T cell receptor beta chains from one sample sequenced in a study of OX40 agonist ivuxolimab in advanced cancers. Repertoires were generated with immunoSEQ multiplex PCR, while TCRdb's copy carries only in-frame clones and drops some. The sample shows 40,000 to 45,000 clones, 82% of them seen only once. The sequencing used CD4+ or CD8+ T cells sorted from blood, collected in a trial of the OX40 agonist ivuxolimab. The receptor set was obtained from an adult with an advanced solid tumor such as melanoma, head and neck, liver or kidney cancer.

The V and J genes are TRBV28 and TRBJ1-3, with 8 bases lining up with TRBD1. The V gene's germline CDR1 is MDHEN and CDR2 SYDVKM. CDR3 length equals 15 residues. V gave up 2 bases and J gave up 11 bases; unmatched junction bases: 11. The CDR3: CASSLTLGQGEAIYF. As DNA, the CDR3 is TGTGCCAGCAGTTTAACCCTAGGACAGGGTGAGGCCATATATTTT.

The genes are TRBV28 and TRBJ2-7; D is possibly TRBD2 (5 bases). CDR1 is MDHEN, CDR2 SYDVKM, per germline. Trimming took off 8 bases at V and 2 bases at J, with 16 bases between the two ends. The CDR3 is 14 amino acids. The CDR3 DNA reads as TGTGCCAGCGGCGAAGCGGACGGCACCTACGAGCAGTACTTC. This encodes CASGEADGTYEQYF.

The chain uses TRBV5-1 and TRBJ1-1, with 8 nucleotides matching TRBD1. CDR3 length: 14 residues. Trimming took 2 bases from V and 6 from J; bases not matched to a gene: 6. The germline gives CDR1 SGHRS, CDR2 YFSETQ. The CDR3 DNA sequence: TGCGCCAGCAGCTTAGGACAGGGTAGCGCTGAAGCTTTCTTT. This translates into CASSLGQGSAEAFF.

This rearrangement joins TRBV5-4 to TRBJ2-7, with D possibly being TRBD2 (6 bases). There are 15 residues in the CDR3. Per germline, CDR1 SGHNT and CDR2 YYREEE (reference sequence). V was pared by 0 bases and J by 5 bases, with 15 bases between. The CDR3 DNA is TGTGCCAGCAGCTTGGATCGGGAGAATGGAGACGAGCAGTACTTC. Amino acids: CASSLDRENGDEQYF.

The V gene is TRBV7-2, the J gene TRBJ1-2, with D hard to call. The CDR3 is made up of 14 amino acids. Trimming removed 2 bases at V and 2 bases at J, with 9 bases between. Germline V gene data show CDR1 as SGHTA and CDR2 as FQGNSA. CDR3 nucleotide sequence: TGTGCCAGCAGCTTATGGACGGACAACTATGGCTACACCTTC. It encodes CASSLWTDNYGYTF.

V is TRBV27 and J is TRBJ1-1; D not certain. The CDR3 is made up of 14 amino acids. Trimming removed 2 bases at V and 4 bases at J, with 11 bases between. Germline CDR1 is MNHEY and CDR2 is SMNVEV (reference sequence). The CDR3 region has the DNA TGTGCCAGCAGTTTAGACACCTTTGGCACTGAAGCTTTCTTT. Amino acids: CASSLDTFGTEAFF.

This chain joins TRBV29-1 and TRBJ2-3; 15 bases map to TRBD2. This CDR3 is built from 17 residues. Trimming at V came to 4 bases and at J to 1 base, leaving 6 bases not matched to a gene. CDR1 and CDR2 (germline): SQVTM, ANQGSEA. CDR3 DNA: TGCAGCGTTGGCTTTCGGACTAGCGGGAGGGGCACAGATACGCAGTATTTT. The encoded protein is CSVGFRTSGRGTDTQYF.

The chain has TRBV7-9 and TRBJ2-5, with D perhaps given as TRBD1 or TRBD2 (6 bases each). This CDR3 has 15 amino acids. V dropped 3 bases and J dropped 1 base, with 12 bases sitting between them. The germline CDR1 and CDR2 sequences are SEHNR and FQNEAQ (reference sequence). The CDR3 DNA sequence: TGTGCCAGCAGCTTCGGGGGCGGGATCCAAGAGACCCAGTACTTC. It yields the protein CASSFGGGIQETQYF.

This rearrangement joins TRBV4-1 to TRBJ2-1; 9 nucleotides match TRBD1. CDR1 is MGHRA and CDR2 is YSYEKL in the germline V gene. V shed 1 base, J shed 5 bases, and the junction held 6 bases outside the gene matches. This CDR3 is 16 amino acids long. This chain's CDR3 is CASSQGRGQGDNEQFF. DNA of the CDR3: TGCGCCAGCAGCCAAGGGCGGGGACAGGGAGACAATGAGCAGTTCTTC.

V and J are TRBV27 and TRBJ1-2; 8 nucleotides agree with TRBD1. Germline assignment: CDR1 MNHEY and CDR2 SMNVEV (reference sequence). The CDR3 is 14 residues long. Losses at the gene ends were 3 bases for V and 6 bases for J; bases not matched to a gene: 6. The CDR3 loop reads CASSLGGTGDGYTF. CDR3 sequence (DNA): TGTGCCAGCAGTTTGGGAGGGACAGGTGATGGCTACACCTTC.

V usage is TRBV7-2 and J usage is TRBJ1-4, with D maybe TRBD1 (6 bases). Per germline, CDR1 SGHTA and CDR2 FQGNSA. The V gene lost 1 base and the J gene lost 8 bases, with 14 bases spanning the gap. This CDR3 has 15 amino acids. The CDR3 region is CASSLVGRGGEKLFF. CDR3 nucleotide sequence: TGTGCCAGCAGCTTAGTGGGCAGGGGAGGGGAAAAACTGTTTTTT. The full variable domain, its missing parts supplied by reference TRBV7-2 and TRBJ1-4, is GAGVSQSPSNKVTEKGKDVELRCDPISGHTALYWYRQSLGQGLEFLIYFQGNSAPDKSGLPSDRFSAERTGGSVSTLTIQRTQQEDSAVYLCASSLVGRGGEKLFFGSGTQLSVL.

This chain uses TRBV4-3 with TRBJ2-7, with 9 bases matching TRBD1. Trimming took 1 base from V and 7 from J; bases not matched to a gene: 2. This CDR3 spans 13 amino acids. Germline V gene lookup returns CDR1 LGHNA and CDR2 YSLEER. For the CDR3, the DNA is TGCGCCAGCAGCCAAGGGACAGGGGATGAGCAGTACTTC. Translated: CASSQGTGDEQYF.

In this sample, this clone turned up a few times. The chain joins TRBV7-9 to TRBJ1-4, with a possible D match to TRBD1 (5 bases). This CDR3 has 16 residues. Deletions cut 5 bases from V and 7 bases from J, with 20 bases between. CDR1 is SEHNR and CDR2 is FQNEAQ in the germline V gene (reference sequence). CDR3 sequence reads: CASSPADIGATEKLFF. The CDR3 DNA sequence: TGTGCCAGCAGCCCGGCGGACATTGGGGCTACTGAAAAACTGTTTTTT.

The chain combines TRBV9 with TRBJ2-7; tentatively, D is TRBD2 (5 bases). Germline V gives CDR1 SGDLS, CDR2 YYNGEE. This CDR3 has 14 amino acids. V was cut by 3 bases and J by 0 bases, with 10 bases left in between. The CDR3 region has the DNA TGTGCCAGCAGCGGTGGACTGAGCTCCTACGAGCAGTACTTC. The encoded protein is CASSGGLSSYEQYF.